Given below is one TCR beta chain in context. One end of the junction fails to match germline, which may point to a read error. The sample is drawn from a study of OX40 agonist ivuxolimab in advanced cancers. In the study overall: Patients received the agonistic anti-OX40 (CD134) antibody ivuxolimab.

Data came from immunoSEQ multiplex PCR; TCRdb stores just in-frame clones and leaves some out. The table lists 60,000 to 90,000 clones, more than 80% of them singletons, with roughly 0.41% in the top ten. CDR3 size: 16 residues. Germline V gives CDR1 MNHEY, CDR2 SVGAGI. The V gene is TRBV6-5, the J gene TRBJ1-2; D possibly corresponds to TRBD1 (6 bases). Here the sequenced sample was CD4+ or CD8+ T cells sorted from blood, taken in a trial of the OX40 agonist ivuxolimab. The sequence was obtained from an adult with an advanced solid tumor such as melanoma, head and neck, liver or kidney cancer. CDR3 DNA sequence: TGTGCCAGCAGTTACCCTCGGGGAGGGGGACGACTTGTTTTTCGCTTC. It translates to CASSYPRGGGRLVFRF.